This T cell receptor (beta chain) was retrieved from a study of T-cell reconstitution after alpha-beta-depleted transplantation in children. This clonotype came up many times. Its cognate antigen is unknown. Points from the study as a whole: Some patients showed high day-60 TCRbeta diversity, which derived from surviving recipient T cells and thymic progenitors. Approximately two months post-transplant, alpha-beta T cells reportedly originated from several hundred expanded graft clones. Hyperexpanded clones declined; after one year, newly produced T cells mostly supplied diversity.

There are 15 residues in the CDR3. The trim removed 7 bases at V and 7 bases at J, leaving 10 bases unmatched. Preparing the TCRbeta library involved the use of unique molecular identifiers. TCRdb reprocessed the PCR reads with MiXCR, giving one entry per CDR3 protein. The table records over 150,000 distinct CDR3 sequences, approximately 6.9% of them present only once. This sequence was found in a boy aged 2 to 10 with acute lymphoblastic leukemia, due to receive a stem cell transplant. The sequencing here drew on PBMCs, taken before TCRalphabeta/CD19-depleted stem cell transplant. V and J are TRBV12-3 or TRBV12-4 and TRBJ2-1, with 10 nucleotides matching TRBD1. The chain's CDR3 is CASTTGTGARNEQFF. The CDR3, as DNA: TGTGCCAGCACCACCGGGACAGGGGCGAGGAATGAGCAGTTCTTC.